This passage covers 25 T cell receptor beta chains from one sample sequenced in a study of blood T cell repertoires in COVID-19. Sequenced by immunoSEQ multiplex PCR; TCRdb stores in-frame clones only, minus some. The table shows around 200,000 clones, with about 87% occurring only once. Sequenced: PBMCs or T cells enriched from blood (not recorded which). The receptors were gathered from a woman aged 25 to 39 who had recovered from COVID-19.

The table lists this clone with many counts. Here the CDR3 reads CASSSPQGNFYGYTF. Here the CDR3 DNA reads TGTGCCAGTAGTTCCCCACAGGGGAACTTCTATGGCTACACCTTC. The chain joins TRBV19 to TRBJ1-2; 7 nucleotides match TRBD1. J lost 4 bases, V lost 5 bases, and 10 bases had no gene match. The CDR3 consists of 15 residues. Germline CDR1 reads LNHDA; CDR2 reads SQIVND (reference sequence).

The chain has TRBV3-1 (or the pseudogene TRBV3-2) and TRBJ2-1; TRBD1 aligns across 8 bases. The CDR3 has 16 amino acids. V gave up 4 bases and J gave up 8 bases; unmatched junction bases: 13. Germline lookup yields CDR1 LGHDT and CDR2 YNNKEL (reference sequence). The CDR3 DNA is TGTGCCAGCAGCCCGACAGGGGCTAATAGGATCGATGAGCAGTTCTTC. Translated: CASSPTGANRIDEQFF.

The table lists this clone with a count of one. The rearrangement joins TRBV7-9 to TRBJ1-2, with 7 bases identical to TRBD1. Germline values: CDR1 SEHNR, CDR2 FQNEAQ (reference sequence). The CDR3 contains 13 residues. V dropped 4 bases and J dropped 8; count of bases not matched to a gene: 7. CDR3 DNA: TGTGCCAGCAGCTACTCCGGGACAGACGGCTACACCTTC. Amino acid sequence: CASSYSGTDGYTF.

The rearrangement links TRBV5-4 to TRBJ2-2; maybe TRBD1 (6 bases). Germline loops: CDR1 SGHNT, CDR2 YYREEE (reference sequence). This CDR3 has 16 residues. Trimming removed 4 bases from V and 0 bases from J, with 13 bases in between. CDR3 sequence: CASSLDRSTNTGELFF. The CDR3 DNA reads TGTGCCAGCAGCCTTGACAGGTCCACGAACACCGGGGAGCTGTTTTTT. The whole variable domain, filled in from reference TRBV5-4 and TRBJ2-2, reads ETGVTQSPTHLIKTRGQQVTLRCSSQSGHNTVSWYQQALGQGPQFIFQYYREEENGRGNFPPRFSGLQFPNYSSELNVNALELDDSALYLCASSLDRSTNTGELFFGEGSRLTVL.

The chain recombines TRBV14 with TRBJ1-1; no clear D. Germline loops: CDR1 SGHDN, CDR2 FVKESK. The CDR3 runs 12 residues. V was clipped by 2 bases and J by 5 bases, with 6 bases between them. CDR3 sequence (DNA): TGTGCCAGCAGCCAATTTTCTACTGAAGCTTTCTTT. Translation: CASSQFSTEAFF. Looking up the rest from reference TRBV14 and TRBJ1-1 gives the full variable domain: EAGVTQFPSHSVIEKGQTVTLRCDPISGHDNLYWYRRVMGKEIKFLLHFVKESKQDESGMPNNRFLAERTGGTYSTLKVQPAELEDSGVYFCASSQFSTEAFFGQGTRLTVV.

V gene TRBV7-2 combines with J gene TRBJ1-1; 8 positions match TRBD1. The CDR3 totals 14 residues. The J segment lost 6 bases and the V segment lost 5 bases, leaving 8 bases of the junction unmatched. Germline-derived CDR1 and CDR2 are SGHTA and FQGNSA. CDR3 loop: CASSKDRVASEAFF. CDR3 DNA sequence: TGTGCCAGCAGCAAGGACAGGGTTGCCTCTGAAGCTTTCTTT.

The rearrangement joins TRBV6-5 to TRBJ2-7; 7 bases agree with TRBD2. The germline CDR1 and CDR2 sequences are MNHEY and SVGAGI. Germline trimming cut 3 bases from V and 3 bases from J; bases unmatched to any gene: 11. There are 16 residues in the CDR3. CDR3 in amino acids: CASSYEGRGNNYEQYF. DNA for the CDR3: TGTGCCAGCAGTTATGAGGGGCGGGGGAACAACTACGAGCAGTACTTC.

Here the CDR3 reads CAISWGGGEETQYF. The CDR3 bases are TGTGCCATCAGTTGGGGAGGGGGAGAAGAGACCCAGTACTTC. The chain uses TRBV10-3 and TRBJ2-5; tentatively, D is TRBD2 (7 bases). The V and J ends lost 5 bases and 3 bases respectively, with 13 bases between them. CDR3 size: 14 residues. CDR1 ENHRY and CDR2 SYGVKD come from the germline V gene.

The V call is TRBV27, the J call TRBJ2-7; 9 bases are shared with TRBD1. The J segment lost 4 bases and the V segment lost 4 bases, leaving 2 bases of the junction unmatched. The length of the CDR3 is 13 residues. Germline CDR1 is MNHEY and CDR2 is SMNVEV (reference sequence). CDR3: CASSSGQGYEQYF. The CDR3, as DNA: TGTGCCAGCAGTTCGGGACAGGGTTACGAGCAGTACTTC.

V and J are TRBV14 and TRBJ1-2, with a tentative D call TRBD1 (5 bases). Trimming took 0 bases from V and 7 from J, leaving 18 bases between them. The CDR3 extends over 16 amino acids. Per the germline V gene, CDR1 is SGHDN and CDR2 is FVKESK. The CDR3 DNA reads as TGTGCCAGCAGCCAAGAAGCCCCTGGGCAGGGCGGTGGCTACACCTTC. Translation gives CASSQEAPGQGGGYTF.

The chain is built from TRBV12-3 or TRBV12-4 and TRBJ1-2, with D unresolved. Trimming removed 6 bases from V and 6 bases from J, with 11 bases in between. The CDR3 sequence is 12 residues long. DNA of the CDR3: TGTGCCAGCAGCCCCCGGGGTCATGGCTACACCTTC. Its protein is CASSPRGHGYTF.

The chain couples TRBV15 to TRBJ1-6; possibly TRBD1 for D (5 bases). The CDR3 runs 14 residues. The V gene lost 0 bases and the J gene lost 10 bases, with 10 bases spanning the gap. Germline V gene sequence: CDR1 LNHNV, CDR2 YYDKDF (reference sequence). The CDR3 region is CATSRDGRVSPLHF. CDR3 sequence (DNA): TGTGCCACCAGCAGAGATGGCAGGGTGTCACCCCTCCACTTT.

CDR3 loop: CASTVDRAYYGYTF. The CDR3 DNA reads as TGTGCCAGTACGGTGGACAGAGCTTACTATGGCTACACCTTC. The chain is built from TRBV19 and TRBJ1-2; maybe TRBD1 (6 bases). This CDR3 has 14 residues. Deletions cut 7 bases from V and 3 bases from J, with 15 bases between. The germline V gene encodes CDR1 LNHDA and CDR2 SQIVND (reference sequence).

The CDR3 is CASKAAGATKQFF. Written as DNA, the CDR3 is TGTGCCAGTAAGGCAGCGGGCGCTACGAAGCAGTTCTTC. V and J are TRBV19 and TRBJ2-1; possibly TRBD2 for D (6 bases). Germline CDR1 reads LNHDA; CDR2 reads SQIVND (reference sequence). This CDR3 region has 13 residues. The ends were cut back, 7 bases at V and 11 bases at J, with 18 bases in the middle.

The rearrangement joins TRBV18 to TRBJ1-5; D is possibly TRBD1 (5 bases). Trimming removed 3 bases at V and 2 bases at J, with 8 bases between. Germline V lookup: CDR1 KGHSH, CDR2 LQKENI. This CDR3 contains 14 residues. The CDR3 spells CASSPGLGNQPQHF. DNA of the CDR3: TGTGCCAGCTCACCGGGGCTCGGCAATCAGCCCCAGCATTTT.

The chain has TRBV5-1 and TRBJ2-1; 15 bases map to TRBD2. CDR3 length: 19 amino acids. Germline V gives CDR1 SGHRS, CDR2 YFSETQ. Trimming removed 3 bases from V and 0 bases from J; junction bases left unmatched: 7. CDR3 residues: CASSSGLAGGRSSYNEQFF. The CDR3 coding sequence is TGCGCCAGCAGCTCGGGACTAGCGGGGGGCCGGAGCTCCTACAATGAGCAGTTCTTC. Using reference TRBV5-1 and TRBJ2-1 for the parts outside the CDR3, the full variable domain is KAGVTQTPRYLIKTRGQQVTLSCSPISGHRSVSWYQQTPGQGLQFLFEYFSETQRNKGNFPGRFSGRQFSNSRSEMNVSTLELGDSALYLCASSSGLAGGRSSYNEQFFGPGTRLTVL.

V and J are TRBV4-2 and TRBJ2-2; no clear D. Trimming took 0 bases from V and 8 from J, leaving 10 bases between them. The CDR3 consists of 14 residues. Germline V gene sequence: CDR1 LGHNA, CDR2 YNFKEQ. The CDR3: CASSQDTETGELFF. CDR3 nucleotide sequence: TGTGCCAGCAGCCAAGATACTGAGACTGGGGAGCTGTTTTTT.

The V call is TRBV9, the J call TRBJ2-5; a possible D gene is TRBD2 (5 bases). This CDR3 contains 15 residues. Trimming took 3 bases from V and 3 from J, leaving 15 bases between them. Germline V CDR1 and CDR2: SGDLS, YYNGEE. CDR3 sequence: CASSATLGAEETQYF. The DNA of the CDR3 is TGTGCCAGCAGCGCCACCCTTGGAGCGGAAGAGACCCAGTACTTC.

The V call is TRBV3-1 (or the pseudogene TRBV3-2), the J call TRBJ1-1, with D unclear. Trimming took off 1 base at V and 3 bases at J, with 9 bases between the two ends. Germline CDR1 LGHDT, CDR2 YNNKEL (reference sequence). The CDR3 length is 14 residues. The DNA for the CDR3 is TGTGCCAGCAGCCAAGGGGCAGTTCACACTGAAGCTTTCTTT. Translated: CASSQGAVHTEAFF.

The chain is built from TRBV4-1 and TRBJ2-1; no reliable D call. V lost 0 bases to trimming and J lost 8 bases, with 11 bases between them. CDR1 MGHRA and CDR2 YSYEKL come from the germline V gene. The CDR3 extends over 14 amino acids. CDR3 region: CASSQEIVPYEQFF. CDR3 sequence (DNA): TGCGCCAGCAGCCAAGAAATAGTGCCCTATGAGCAGTTCTTC.

The genes are TRBV2 and TRBJ1-2; TRBD1 might be the D (5 bases). The CDR3 is 14 residues long. Germline CDR1 reads SNHLY; CDR2 reads FYNNEI. V gave up 3 bases and J gave up 8 bases, with 16 bases separating them. The DNA for the CDR3 is TGTGCCAGCAGTGATGTACGCAGGGCGGACGGCTACACCTTC. This codes for CASSDVRRADGYTF.

The chain employs TRBV27 and TRBJ2-1; 11 positions agree with TRBD2. The CDR3 length is 15 residues. The J segment lost 7 bases and the V segment lost 6 bases, leaving 8 bases of the junction unmatched. In germline, CDR1 is MNHEY, CDR2 SMNVEV (reference sequence). The CDR3 DNA reads TGTGCCAGCAGATATAGCGGGGGGGGCTGGAATGAGCAGTTCTTC. This codes for CASRYSGGGWNEQFF.

CDR3 DNA sequence: TGTGCCAGCAGCCTTAGTAGGAGAGTTAGAGGGGAAAAACTGTTTTTT. Its protein is CASSLSRRVRGEKLFF. This sequence joins TRBV11-2 and TRBJ1-4; D unclear. CDR1 is SGHAT, CDR2 FQNNGV, per germline. Trimming took off 5 bases at V and 8 bases at J, with 21 bases between the two ends. The CDR3 sequence is 16 residues long.

V usage is TRBV14 and J usage is TRBJ1-2, with a weak D call TRBD1 (5 bases). The CDR3 consists of 15 residues. CDR1 is SGHDN, CDR2 FVKESK, per germline. V gave up 0 bases and J gave up 2 bases, with 10 bases separating them. For the CDR3, the DNA is TGTGCCAGCAGCCAAGATTTCGGGGGAAACTATGGCTACACCTTC. Translating gives CASSQDFGGNYGYTF.

In this sample, this clone turned up a few times. The rearrangement uses TRBV3-1 (or the pseudogene TRBV3-2) and TRBJ2-5; 8 bases line up with TRBD2. The CDR3 extends over 15 amino acids. CDR1 and CDR2 (germline): LGHDT, YNNKEL (reference sequence). Trimming at V came to 0 bases and at J to 3 bases, leaving 3 bases not matched to a gene. The CDR3 reads CASSQDKGLEETQYF. In DNA form, the CDR3 reads TGTGCCAGCAGCCAAGATAAGGGACTAGAAGAGACCCAGTACTTC.